This T cell receptor beta chain was retrieved from a study of blood T cells in healthy people across ages. Findings of the study overall: Shifts in expanded clonotypes may have been confounded by donor CMV status, which was unknown. A greater number of naive CD4+ cells and higher diversity distinguished long-lived donors from aged donors. Observed TCR beta diversity showed a strong correlation with the percentage of naive T cells as measured by flow cytometry.

Turning to this clonotype: Its antigen is undetermined.

Germline loops: CDR1 LNHNV, CDR2 YYDKDF (reference sequence). This CDR3 is 17 amino acids long. V was cut by 3 bases and J by 0 bases, with 15 bases left in between. Samples each yielded at least 5.5 micrograms of total RNA. For the second PCR, which ran for 7 to 11 cycles, a sample-barcoded 5' primer and a J-beta primer mix were used. TCRdb reprocessed the 5' RACE reads via MiXCR and lists one record per CDR3 protein. Of about 1.1 million distinct CDR3 sequences listed, roughly two fifths are singletons. Sequencing input: blood. This chain joins TRBV15 and TRBJ2-1; D remains unclear. This clonotype was obtained from a young man in good health. The CDR3 spells CATSRKGDGSSYNEQFF. In DNA, the CDR3 is TGTGCCACCAGCAGGAAAGGAGACGGAAGCTCCTACAATGAGCAGTTCTTC.